Shown below are 25 T cell receptor beta chains from a single sample sequenced in a study of neurological immune-mediated disorders (dated by TCRdb to the late 2010s). The protocol used for the library was 5' RACE. Sequencing relied on an Illumina HiSeq 2500. Using fastp trimming at Q25 and MiXCR clonotype assembly, TCRdb reanalyzed the public sequencing data and kept in-frame beta chains. Each CDR3 protein gets just one entry, which takes the most common genes and DNA from the rows behind it. The sample yields 25,000 to 30,000 distinct CDR3 sequences; under 30% were counted once. About 27% of the sample goes to the ten largest clones. Sequences were obtained from CD4+ T cells from blood. The origin of the receptors is a man in his fifties with HTLV-1-associated myelopathy (HAM/TSP).

Here the CDR3 DNA reads TGTGCCAGCAGCCCCGGGGGGCTACCCTCCAATGAGCAGTTCTTC. Protein product: CASSPGGLPSNEQFF. V and J are TRBV3-1 and TRBJ2-1, with D maybe TRBD2 (7 bases). Germline V lookup: CDR1 LGHDT, CDR2 YNNKEL (reference sequence). V was cut by 4 bases and J by 6 bases, with 16 bases left in between. CDR3 length: 15 residues.

The sample holds many counts of this clonotype. The J gene is TRBJ2-3, the V gene TRBV28; 8 nucleotides match TRBD1. V gave up 6 bases and J gave up 2 bases; unmatched junction bases: 7. Germline assignment: CDR1 MDHEN and CDR2 SYDVKM. This CDR3 is 15 amino acids long. This CDR3 reads CASSQPGQATDTQYF. The CDR3 coding sequence is TGTGCCAGCAGCCAGCCGGGACAGGCCACAGATACGCAGTATTTT.

There are a few counts of this clonotype. Being one base from a much bigger clone, this may be a read error. This rearrangement joins TRBV10-3 to TRBJ2-1; 7 bases are a match to TRBD2. CDR1 is ENHRY and CDR2 is SYGVKD in the germline V gene. This CDR3 has 13 amino acids. Trimming took 11 bases from V and 7 from J; bases not matched to a gene: 11. The CDR3 here is CASRGGLINEQFF. CDR3 nucleotides: TGTGCCTCCCGTGGGGGACTAATTAATGAGCAGTTCTTC.

This clonotype was counted many times. The V and J genes are TRBV12-3 or TRBV12-4 and TRBJ1-4; D is unclear. Trimming took 6 bases from V and 2 from J, leaving 10 bases between them. This CDR3 region has 14 residues. Here the CDR3 reads CASSLAGTNEKLFF. Here the CDR3 DNA reads TGTGCCAGCAGCCTCGCGGGCACTAATGAAAAACTGTTTTTT.

On this clonotype: Mismatch with germline at one junction end may stem from a read error. The chain has TRBV5-1 and TRBJ2-1; D assignment may be TRBD1 or TRBD2 (6 bases each). CDR3 length equals 16 residues. Germline V lookup: CDR1 SGHRS, CDR2 YFSETQ. The CDR3 loop is CASSSRTGAKLTEKFF. The CDR3 nucleotides are TGCGCCAGCAGCTCCCGAACGGGGGCCAAGTTGACTGAGAAGTTCTTC.

This clonotype showed up many times. V usage is TRBV5-1 and J usage is TRBJ1-1, with D possibly TRBD1 on 6 matching bases. Looked up from germline, CDR1 is SGHRS and CDR2 is YFSETQ. Trimming pared 4 bases from V and 1 base from J, leaving 11 bases between. The CDR3 has 14 residues. As DNA, the CDR3 is TGCGCCAGCAGCCGATTGACAGGGAACACTGAAGCTTTCTTT. Translated, it gives CASSRLTGNTEAFF.

This clonotype came up many times. This chain joins TRBV10-3 and TRBJ1-5, with D unresolved. This CDR3 region has 12 residues. The V gene's germline CDR1 is ENHRY and CDR2 SYGVKD. Trimming took 2 bases from V and 4 from J, leaving 3 bases between them. CDR3 in DNA: TGTGCCATCAGTGAGCCAAATCAGCCCCAGCATTTT. Residues: CAISEPNQPQHF.

This chain joins TRBV20-1 and TRBJ2-7; D may be TRBD1 or TRBD2 (5 bases each). There are 14 residues in the CDR3. Germline CDR1 and CDR2: DFQATT and SNEGSKA (reference sequence). V lost 1 base and J lost 3, with 13 bases in between. CDR3: CSARAGTGNYEQYF. The CDR3, as DNA: TGCAGTGCTAGAGCCGGGACCGGTAACTACGAGCAGTACTTC.

The rearrangement uses TRBV6-5 and TRBJ1-3; D is ambiguous. The CDR3 length is 11 residues. Germline values: CDR1 MNHEY, CDR2 SVGAGI. With 6 bases removed from V and 7 bases from J, the gap between germline ends came to 7 bases. The CDR3 spells CASSSRNTIYF. CDR3 DNA: TGTGCCAGCAGCTCTAGGAACACCATATATTTT.

In its sample, this clonotype was seen a few times. The gene calls are TRBV20-1 and TRBJ2-1, with 8 nucleotides matching TRBD2. Losses at the gene ends were 0 bases for V and 6 bases for J; bases not matched to a gene: 7. Germline loops: CDR1 DFQATT, CDR2 SNEGSKA (reference sequence). The CDR3 spans 15 residues. This CDR3 reads CSARDQVAGINEQFF. DNA of the CDR3: TGCAGTGCTAGAGATCAGGTAGCGGGGATCAATGAGCAGTTCTTC.

V is TRBV14 and J is TRBJ2-6; D remains ambiguous. Germline V lookup: CDR1 SGHDN, CDR2 FVKESK. The CDR3 extends over 15 amino acids. V lost 1 base, J lost 0 bases, and 4 bases lay in between. The CDR3 region has the DNA TGTGCCAGCAGCCAAGTAGGCTCTGGGGCCAACGTCCTGACTTTC. Amino acids: CASSQVGSGANVLTF.

The chain uses TRBV5-1 and TRBJ2-1, with a weak D call TRBD2 (6 bases). Trimming cost V 4 bases and J 0 bases, with 17 bases left between them. The CDR3 sequence is 17 residues long. CDR1 is SGHRS and CDR2 is YFSETQ in the germline V gene. CDR3 DNA: TGCGCCAGCAGCCTGGATGGGACTTCGAGCTCCTACAATGAGCAGTTCTTC. Its translation: CASSLDGTSSSYNEQFF. Variable domain in full (rest from reference TRBV5-1 and TRBJ2-1): KAGVTQTPRYLIKTRGQQVTLSCSPISGHRSVSWYQQTPGQGLQFLFEYFSETQRNKGNFPGRFSGRQFSNSRSEMNVSTLELGDSALYLCASSLDGTSSSYNEQFFGPGTRLTVL.

In its sample, this clonotype was seen many times. The chain is built from TRBV20-1 and TRBJ1-6; D may be TRBD1 (5 bases). With 0 bases removed from V and 1 base from J, the gap between germline ends came to 10 bases. This CDR3 comprises 16 residues. Germline V gene sequence: CDR1 DFQATT, CDR2 SNEGSKA (reference sequence). CDR3 DNA: TGCAGTGCTAGAGATAAGGGGCAGTCCTATAATTCACCCCTCCACTTT. Translating gives CSARDKGQSYNSPLHF.

This clonotype was counted ten times or more. V usage is TRBV5-1 and J usage is TRBJ1-1; D ambiguous. The length of the CDR3 is 13 residues. V was pared by 4 bases and J by 1 base, with 8 bases between. Germline loops: CDR1 SGHRS, CDR2 YFSETQ. The CDR3 DNA is TGCGCCAGCAGCACGGGTCAGAACACTGAAGCTTTCTTT. This gives the protein CASSTGQNTEAFF.

Only a few counts were recorded for this clonotype. The chain employs TRBV11-2 and TRBJ2-1; TRBD2 matches 13 bases. With V trimmed by 5 bases and J by 0 bases, 1 base remained unmatched. The CDR3 totals 16 residues. Germline V gene data show CDR1 as SGHAT and CDR2 as FQNNGV. This CDR3 is CASSTSGRGSYNEQFF. For the CDR3, the DNA is TGTGCCAGCAGCACTAGCGGGAGGGGCTCCTACAATGAGCAGTTCTTC.

The chain is built from TRBV5-1 and TRBJ2-3; 10 bases are shared with TRBD1. V lost 3 bases to trimming and J lost 0 bases; unmatched junction nucleotides: 1. From germline, CDR1 is SGHRS and CDR2 YFSETQ. This CDR3 contains 15 residues. CDR3 residues: CASSWTGGSTDTQYF. CDR3 sequence (DNA): TGCGCCAGCAGCTGGACAGGGGGGAGCACAGATACGCAGTATTTT.

In its sample, this clonotype was seen many times. This sequence joins TRBV4-2 and TRBJ1-3; D is unclear. This CDR3 has 15 residues. CDR1 and CDR2 from the germline V gene are LGHNA and YNFKEQ. The V gene lost 1 base and the J gene lost 0 bases, with 7 bases spanning the gap. Here the CDR3 reads CASSQAAVSGNTIYF. DNA of the CDR3: TGTGCCAGCAGCCAAGCCGCCGTCTCTGGAAACACCATATATTTT.

The gene calls are TRBV27 and TRBJ2-1; D might be TRBD2 (5 bases). With 2 bases removed from V and 4 bases from J, the gap between germline ends came to 12 bases. Germline-derived CDR1 and CDR2 are MNHEY and SMNVEV (reference sequence). CDR3 size: 15 residues. The CDR3 loop reads CASSLPGRTYNEQFF. DNA for the CDR3: TGTGCCAGCAGTTTACCGGGGAGAACTTACAATGAGCAGTTCTTC.

In its sample, this clonotype was seen many times. DNA of the CDR3: TGCGCCAGCAGCCCTCACCGATCCTACGAGCAGTACTTC. This codes for CASSPHRSYEQYF. V and J are TRBV5-1 and TRBJ2-7; no reliable D call. Trimming shortened V by 4 bases and J by 1 base, and 9 bases separated the two germline ends. Germline loops: CDR1 SGHRS, CDR2 YFSETQ. The CDR3 has 13 amino acids.

The chain combines TRBV12-2 with TRBJ1-6. TRBV12-2 is marked as a pseudogene. The CDR3 has 15 amino acids. CDR3 sequence reads: CASRSTQRDNSPLHF. The CDR3 nucleotides are TGTGCAAGTCGTTCTACCCAAAGGGATAATTCACCCCTCCACTTT.

In its sample, this clonotype was seen many times. V gene TRBV6-6 combines with J gene TRBJ2-1, with D possibly being TRBD1 (6 bases). CDR3 length: 14 amino acids. CDR1 and CDR2 from the germline V gene are MNHNY and SVGAGI (reference sequence). With 0 bases removed from V and 10 bases from J, the gap between germline ends came to 13 bases. CDR3 residues: CASSYSETTGEQFF. The DNA for the CDR3 is TGTGCCAGCAGTTACTCCGAGACTACAGGGGAGCAGTTCTTC.

The rearrangement uses TRBV5-4 and TRBJ2-7; TRBD1 agrees at 7 bases. After removal of 6 bases from V and 5 bases from J, the junction contained 8 bases not matched to a gene. The CDR3 sequence is 13 residues long. Germline CDR1 is SGHNT and CDR2 is YYREEE (reference sequence). CDR3 protein: CASTLQGVDEQYF. In DNA, the CDR3 is TGTGCCAGCACCCTGCAGGGGGTAGACGAGCAGTACTTC. The full variable domain, completed using reference TRBV5-4 and TRBJ2-7, is ETGVTQSPTHLIKTRGQQVTLRCSSQSGHNTVSWYQQALGQGPQFIFQYYREEENGRGNFPPRFSGLQFPNYSSELNVNALELDDSALYLCASTLQGVDEQYFGPGTRLTVT.

This chain connects TRBV4-1 to TRBJ2-7; 7 positions agree with TRBD2. Germline V gene sequence: CDR1 MGHRA, CDR2 YSYEKL. V lost 2 bases and J lost 3; bases outside the gene matches: 13. This CDR3 region has 17 residues. The CDR3 DNA reads as TGCGCCAGCAGCCAATTTTTTTCGGGGGGTGGGAGCTACGAGCAGTACTTC. It codes for CASSQFFSGGGSYEQYF.

This clonotype has a count of ten or more. The chain carries TRBV27 and TRBJ2-7; 7 nucleotides agree with TRBD1. J gave up 6 bases and V 3 bases, and 5 bases lay outside the gene matches. Germline V CDR1 and CDR2: MNHEY, SMNVEV (reference sequence). The CDR3 has 13 amino acids. CDR3 coding DNA: TGTGCCAGCAGTTTTGGGTCAGGGGGCGAGCAGTACTTC. Translating it yields CASSFGSGGEQYF.

Sample share makes this clonotype medium-sized. J is TRBJ1-3 and V is TRBV7-8; D perhaps matches TRBD1 (5 bases). The V end lost 3 bases, the J end lost 8 bases, and 20 bases lay between the germline ends. The germline gives CDR1 SGHVS, CDR2 FQNEAQ. The CDR3 runs to 16 residues. The CDR3 spells CASSLGQLTLRDTIYF. CDR3 nucleotides: TGTGCCAGCAGCTTGGGGCAACTCACGCTCCGGGACACCATATATTTT. Together with reference TRBV7-8 and TRBJ1-3, the CDR3 gives the full variable domain: GAGVSQSPRYKVAKRGQDVALRCDPISGHVSLFWYQQALGQGPEFLTYFQNEAQLDKSGLPSDRFFAERPEGSVSTLKIQRTQQEDSAVYLCASSLGQLTLRDTIYFGEGSWLTVV.